This TCR beta chain was documented in a study of human T cells and chemical hapten exposure. Study-level information: Researchers reported sensitizing an approximately 2 cm by approximately 2 cm upper inner arm skin site with 2% DPC. Broader study findings: PT1 expanded TCR counts correlated positively with patch test score. Sensitizing to DPC left TCRs with a frequency above 1 in 1000 unaltered.

Documented time point: pre-sensitization, week 0. The treatment is: therapeutic diphenylcyclopropenone sensitization with weekly scalp DPC. This CDR3 spans 18 amino acids. The germline V and J ends were trimmed by 0 bases and 5 bases, with 20 bases remaining between them. Looked up from germline, CDR1 is LNHDA and CDR2 is SQIVND (reference sequence). TCRdb reprocessed the RACE reads via MiXCR and lists one record per CDR3 protein. This table holds a few hundred thousand distinct CDR3 sequences, 5% to 6.5% found once. Details on this clonotype: Its antigen remains unknown.

The receptor comes from a woman aged 18-29 years with alopecia areata. Some clones in this sample may be carry-over from other donors' samples. The chain recombines TRBV19 with TRBJ1-5; weak D call: TRBD1 (5 bases). Specimen: whole blood, collected in connection with sensitization to the hapten diphenylcyclopropenone (DPC). CDR3 in DNA: TGTGCCAGTAGTATAGATCCAACCGACCTGAGGGACGATCAGCCCCAGCATTTT. Protein product: CASSIDPTDLRDDQPQHF.